The clone carrying this T cell receptor beta chain was detected many times. Its antigen is not identified. The entry originates in a study of neurological immune-mediated disorders. Study-wide findings and caveats: Grouping of repertoires by phylogeny put those of 18 of 34 multiple sclerosis patients into a single related-CDR3 cluster, a possible signature.

With 10-nucleotide random UMIs included, cDNA was synthesized by 5'RACE. TCRdb passed the 5' RACE reads through MiXCR, listing each CDR3 protein once. Seen here are about 55,000 distinct CDR3 sequences, around 3.9% observed once, and the top ten hold approximately 1.6%. Unsorted libraries were prepared from 2 million PBMCs that had been stored at -80 C. The source material was PBMCs. The origin of this receptor is a man in his thirties or forties with multiple sclerosis.

CDR3 sequence: CASSFTSGSDEQYF. Here the CDR3 DNA reads TGCGCCAGCAGCTTTACTAGCGGGAGTGACGAGCAGTACTTC. The genes are TRBV4-1 and TRBJ2-7; 11 nucleotides match TRBD2. The germline V gene has CDR1 MGHRA and CDR2 YSYEKL. J was trimmed by 5 bases and V by 5 bases; bases with no gene match: 5. This CDR3 is built from 14 residues.